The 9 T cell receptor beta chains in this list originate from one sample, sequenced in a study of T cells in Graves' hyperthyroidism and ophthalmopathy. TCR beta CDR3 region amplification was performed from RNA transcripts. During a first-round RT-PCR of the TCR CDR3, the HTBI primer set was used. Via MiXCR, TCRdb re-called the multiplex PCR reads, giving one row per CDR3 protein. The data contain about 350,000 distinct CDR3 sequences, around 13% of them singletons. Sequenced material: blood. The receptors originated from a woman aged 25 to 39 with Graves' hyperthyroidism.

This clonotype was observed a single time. This CDR3 reads CASGTPETQYF. The CDR3 bases are TGTGCCAGCGGGACTCCCGAGACCCAGTACTTC. The V and J genes are TRBV7-9 and TRBJ2-5; possibly TRBD2 for D (6 bases). With 8 bases removed from V and 5 bases from J, the gap between germline ends came to 9 bases. Germline values: CDR1 SEHNR, CDR2 FQNEAQ (reference sequence). The CDR3 loop spans 11 amino acids. Based on the CDR3 plus reference TRBV7-9 and TRBJ2-5, the full variable domain is DTGVSQNPRHKITKRGQNVTFRCDPISEHNRLYWYRQTLGQGPEFLTYFQNEAQLEKSRLLSDRFSAERPKGSFSTLEIQRTEQGDSAMYLCASGTPETQYFGPGTRLLVL.

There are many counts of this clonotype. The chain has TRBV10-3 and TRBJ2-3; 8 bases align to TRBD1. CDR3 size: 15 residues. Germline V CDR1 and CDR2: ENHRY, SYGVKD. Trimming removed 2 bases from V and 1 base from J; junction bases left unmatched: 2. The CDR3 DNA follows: TGTGCCATCAGTGAGGGACAGGGCGGCACAGATACGCAGTATTTT. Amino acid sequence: CAISEGQGGTDTQYF.

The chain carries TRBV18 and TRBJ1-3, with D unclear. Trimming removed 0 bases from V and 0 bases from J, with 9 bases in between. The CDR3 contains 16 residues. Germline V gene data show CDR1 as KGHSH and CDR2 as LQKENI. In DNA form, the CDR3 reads TGTGCCAGCTCACCACCTTTACGGGGCTCTGGAAACACCATATATTTT. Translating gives CASSPPLRGSGNTIYF.

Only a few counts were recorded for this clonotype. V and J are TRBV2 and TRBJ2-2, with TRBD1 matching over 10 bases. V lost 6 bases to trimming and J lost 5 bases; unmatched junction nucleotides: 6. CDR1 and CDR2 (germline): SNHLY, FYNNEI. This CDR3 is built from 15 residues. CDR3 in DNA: TGTGCCAGCAGAGACAGGGGGCGAGGTACCGGGGAGCTGTTTTTT. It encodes CASRDRGRGTGELFF.

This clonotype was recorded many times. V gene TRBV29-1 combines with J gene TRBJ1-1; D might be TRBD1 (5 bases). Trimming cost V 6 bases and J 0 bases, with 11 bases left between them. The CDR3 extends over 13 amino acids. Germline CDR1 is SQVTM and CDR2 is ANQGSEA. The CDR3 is CSVTGHLNTEAFF. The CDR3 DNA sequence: TGCAGCGTCACGGGGCACCTGAACACTGAAGCTTTCTTT.

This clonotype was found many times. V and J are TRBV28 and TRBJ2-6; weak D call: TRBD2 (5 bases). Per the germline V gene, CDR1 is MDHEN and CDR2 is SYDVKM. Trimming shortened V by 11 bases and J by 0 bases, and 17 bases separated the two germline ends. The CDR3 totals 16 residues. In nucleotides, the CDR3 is TGTGCCCGAGGGCCACCTTATCCCTCTGGGGCCAACGTCCTGACTTTC. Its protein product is CARGPPYPSGANVLTF.

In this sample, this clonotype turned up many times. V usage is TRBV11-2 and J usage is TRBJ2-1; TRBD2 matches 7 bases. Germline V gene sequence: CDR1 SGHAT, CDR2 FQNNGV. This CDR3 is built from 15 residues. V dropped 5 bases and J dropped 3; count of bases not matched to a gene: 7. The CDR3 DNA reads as TGTGCCAGCAGCGTAGCCGGGACTAACTACAATGAGCAGTTCTTC. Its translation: CASSVAGTNYNEQFF.

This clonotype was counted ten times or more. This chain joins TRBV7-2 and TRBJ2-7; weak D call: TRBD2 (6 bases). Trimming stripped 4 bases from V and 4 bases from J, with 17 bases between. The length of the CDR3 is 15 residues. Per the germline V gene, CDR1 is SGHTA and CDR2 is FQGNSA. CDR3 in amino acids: CASSYLALRDYEQYF. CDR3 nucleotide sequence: TGTGCCAGCAGCTACTTAGCACTGCGGGATTACGAGCAGTACTTC.

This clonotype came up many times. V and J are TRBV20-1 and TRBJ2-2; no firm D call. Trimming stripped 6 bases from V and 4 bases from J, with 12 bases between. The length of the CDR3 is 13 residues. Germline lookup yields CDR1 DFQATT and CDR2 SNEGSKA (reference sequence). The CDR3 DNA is TGCAGTGCGAGTGCGCGGCGCACCGGGGAGCTGTTTTTT. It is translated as CSASARRTGELFF.